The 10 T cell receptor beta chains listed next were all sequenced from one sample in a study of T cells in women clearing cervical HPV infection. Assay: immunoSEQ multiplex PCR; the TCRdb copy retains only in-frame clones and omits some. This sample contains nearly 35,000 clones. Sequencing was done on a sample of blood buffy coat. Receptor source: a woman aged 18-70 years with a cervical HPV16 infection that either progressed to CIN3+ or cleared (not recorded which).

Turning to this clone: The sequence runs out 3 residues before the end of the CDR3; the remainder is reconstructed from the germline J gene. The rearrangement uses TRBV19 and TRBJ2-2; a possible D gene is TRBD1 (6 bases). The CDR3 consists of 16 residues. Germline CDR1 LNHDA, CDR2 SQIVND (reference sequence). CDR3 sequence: CASSITGFATNEKLFF. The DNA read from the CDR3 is TGTGCCAGTAGTATTACAGGGTTTGCAACTAATGAAAAG.

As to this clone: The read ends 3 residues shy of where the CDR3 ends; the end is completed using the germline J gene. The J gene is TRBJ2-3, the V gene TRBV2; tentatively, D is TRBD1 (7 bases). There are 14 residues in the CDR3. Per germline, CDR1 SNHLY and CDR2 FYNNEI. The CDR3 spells CASSGTGEVQPQYF. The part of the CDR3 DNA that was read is TGTGCCAGCAGTGGTACAGGGGAGGTTCAGCCG.

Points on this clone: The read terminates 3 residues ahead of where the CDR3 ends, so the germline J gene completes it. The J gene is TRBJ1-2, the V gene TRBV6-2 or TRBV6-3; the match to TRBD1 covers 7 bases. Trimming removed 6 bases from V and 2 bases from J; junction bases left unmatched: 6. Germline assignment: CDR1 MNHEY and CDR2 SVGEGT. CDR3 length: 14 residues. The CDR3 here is CASSSRQGNYGYTF. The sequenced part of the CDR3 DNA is TGTGCCAGCAGCTCTCGACAGGGAAACTATGGC.

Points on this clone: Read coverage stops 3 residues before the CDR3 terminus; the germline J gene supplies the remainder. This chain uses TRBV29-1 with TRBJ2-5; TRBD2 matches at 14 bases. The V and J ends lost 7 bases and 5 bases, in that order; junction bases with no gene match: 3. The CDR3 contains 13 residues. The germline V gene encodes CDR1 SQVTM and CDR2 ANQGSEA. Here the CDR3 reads CSAGTSGSETQYF. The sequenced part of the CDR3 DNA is TGCAGCGCTGGGACTAGCGGGAGTGAGACC.

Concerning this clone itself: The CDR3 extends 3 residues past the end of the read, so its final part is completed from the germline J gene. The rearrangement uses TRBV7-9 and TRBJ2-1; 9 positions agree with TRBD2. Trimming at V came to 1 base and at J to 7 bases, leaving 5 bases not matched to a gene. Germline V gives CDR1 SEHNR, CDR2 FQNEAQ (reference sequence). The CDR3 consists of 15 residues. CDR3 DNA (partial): TGTGCCAGCAGCTTAGTTGCGGGGGGGTTGAATGAG. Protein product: CASSLVAGGLNE. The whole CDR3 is CASSLVAGGLNEQFF.

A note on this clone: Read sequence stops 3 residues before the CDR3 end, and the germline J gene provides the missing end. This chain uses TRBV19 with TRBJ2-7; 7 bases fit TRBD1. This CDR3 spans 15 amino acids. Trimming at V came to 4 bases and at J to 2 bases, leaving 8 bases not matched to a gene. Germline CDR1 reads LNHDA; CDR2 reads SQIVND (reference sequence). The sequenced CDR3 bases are TGTGCCAGTAGTACAACCCACGGGACAGCCTACGAG. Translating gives CASSTTHGTAYE. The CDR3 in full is CASSTTHGTAYEQYF. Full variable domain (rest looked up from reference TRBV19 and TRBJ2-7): DGGITQSPKYLFRKEGQNVTLSCEQNLNHDAMYWYRQDPGQGLRLIYYSQIVNDFQKGDIAEGYSVSREKKESFPLTVTSAQKNPTAFYLCASSTTHGTAYEQYFGPGTRLTVT.

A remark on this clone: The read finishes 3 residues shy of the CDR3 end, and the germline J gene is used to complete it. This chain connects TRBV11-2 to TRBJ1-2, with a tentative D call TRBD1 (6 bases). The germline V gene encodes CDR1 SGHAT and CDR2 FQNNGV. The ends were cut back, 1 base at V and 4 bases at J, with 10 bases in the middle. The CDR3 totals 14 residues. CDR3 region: CASSLGTVLYGYTF. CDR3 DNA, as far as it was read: TGTGCCAGCAGCTTAGGGACAGTTCTCTATGGC.

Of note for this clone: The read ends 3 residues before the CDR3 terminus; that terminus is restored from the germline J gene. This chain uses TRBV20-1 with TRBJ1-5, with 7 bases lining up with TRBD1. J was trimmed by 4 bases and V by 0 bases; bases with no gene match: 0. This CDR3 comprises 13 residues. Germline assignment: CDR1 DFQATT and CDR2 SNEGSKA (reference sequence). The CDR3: CSARDRGNQPQHF. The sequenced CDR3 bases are TGCAGTGCTAGAGACAGGGGGAATCAGCCC.

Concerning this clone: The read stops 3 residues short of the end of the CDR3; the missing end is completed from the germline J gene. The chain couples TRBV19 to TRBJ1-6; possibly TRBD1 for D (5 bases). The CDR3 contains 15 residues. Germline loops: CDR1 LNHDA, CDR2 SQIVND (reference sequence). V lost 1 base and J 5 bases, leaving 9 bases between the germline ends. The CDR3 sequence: CASSIGKGDNSPLHF. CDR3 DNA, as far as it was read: TGTGCCAGTAGTATAGGGAAAGGGGATAATTCACCC.

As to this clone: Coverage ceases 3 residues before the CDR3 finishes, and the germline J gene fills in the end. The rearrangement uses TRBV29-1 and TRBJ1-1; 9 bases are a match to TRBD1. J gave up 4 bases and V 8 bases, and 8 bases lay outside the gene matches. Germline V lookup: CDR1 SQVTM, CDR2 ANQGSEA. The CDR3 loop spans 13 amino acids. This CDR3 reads CSIRDREGTEAFF. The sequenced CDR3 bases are TGCAGCATCCGGGACAGGGAGGGCACTGAA. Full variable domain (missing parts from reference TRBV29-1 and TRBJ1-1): SAVISQKPSRDICQRGTSLTIQCQVDSQVTMMFWYRQQPGQSLTLIATANQGSEATYESGFVIDKFPISRPNLTFSTLTVSNMSPEDSSIYLCSIRDREGTEAFFGQGTRLTVV.